The rows below give T cell receptor beta chains drawn from one sample of a study of Ad26.COV2.S vaccination and SARS-CoV-2 variants. TCRdb's copy holds only in-frame clones and misses some; the assay was immunoSEQ multiplex PCR. This table has around 450,000 clones, nearly 90% appearing once. The sample here was peripheral blood, taken in a trial of Ad26.COV2.S vaccine versus placebo. The receptor source for this set is a person aged 18-65 years who received the Ad26.COV2.S COVID-19 vaccine or a placebo. Both conserved end residues are part of each CDR3. D genes are given only for firm matches. Clone size appears in some rows only: once, few, many, or a class for an expanded clone.

d_call	v_call	clone_size	j_call	cdr3_aa	cdr3_nt
TRBD1	TRBV7-9	.	TRBJ1-1	CASSLDTGGSAFF	TGTGCCAGCAGCTTAGATACAGGGGGCAGCGCTTTCTTT
.	TRBV7-2	.	TRBJ2-1	CASSLVSGYNEQFF	TGTGCCAGCAGCTTAGTATCCGGGTACAATGAGCAGTTCTTC
.	TRBV21-1	.	TRBJ2-3	CASSRRRGQPGDTQYF	TGTGCCAGCAGCCGCCGCCGGGGGCAACCAGGAGATACGCAGTATTTT
TRBD2	TRBV29-1	.	TRBJ2-1	CSGYGTSGVDEQFF	TGCAGCGGTTATGGGACTAGCGGTGTGGATGAGCAGTTCTTC
.	TRBV7-3	.	TRBJ2-1	CASSLSLYNEQFF	TGTGCCAGCAGCTTAAGTCTTTACAATGAGCAGTTCTTC
TRBD1	TRBV13	.	TRBJ1-2	CASSRRYRDRGHGYTF	TGTGCCAGCAGCCGAAGGTATAGGGACAGGGGGCATGGCTACACCTTC
TRBD1	TRBV19	.	TRBJ1-1	CASRLRPTGMNTEAFF	TGTGCCAGTAGACTCAGGCCGACAGGGATGAACACTGAAGCTTTCTTT
.	TRBV7-8	.	TRBJ2-3	CASSLAWGTTDTQYF	TGTGCCAGCAGCTTAGCTTGGGGCACTACAGATACGCAGTATTTT
.	TRBV7-9	.	TRBJ2-3	CASSQVPRGPNTDTQYF	TGTGCCAGCAGCCAAGTTCCCCGGGGACCGAACACAGATACGCAGTATTTT
.	TRBV7-2	.	TRBJ2-3	CASSPLATLQYF	TGTGCCAGCAGCCCGTTAGCGACGTTGCAGTATTTT
.	TRBV4-3	.	TRBJ2-1	CASSQWIAVGRSNRNEQFF	TGCGCCAGCAGCCAATGGATAGCGGTGGGACGCAGTAATAGGAATGAGCAGTTCTTC
.	TRBV6-5	.	TRBJ2-5	CASRLLLGTSETQYF	TGTGCCAGCAGACTCCTCCTCGGGACCTCAGAGACCCAGTACTTC
.	TRBV5-4	few	TRBJ2-7	CASSLVSGGPGEQYF	TGTGCCAGCAGCTTGGTATCGGGCGGCCCCGGGGAGCAGTACTTC
.	TRBV7-9	.	TRBJ1-5	CASSGLGGNQPQHF	TGTGCCAGCAGCGGCCTGGGGGGGAATCAGCCCCAGCATTTT
.	TRBV18	.	TRBJ1-4	CASSPARGRGGEKLFF	TGTGCCAGCTCACCCGCGAGGGGAAGGGGCGGTGAAAAACTGTTTTTT
.	TRBV11-3	once	TRBJ1-1	CASSLDGTSGDTEAFF	TGTGCCAGCAGCTTAGACGGGACCTCTGGGGACACTGAAGCTTTCTTT
.	TRBV6-1	.	TRBJ2-3	CASSEFGGRVADTQYF	TGTGCCAGCAGTGAATTCGGGGGTAGGGTGGCAGATACGCAGTATTTT
TRBD1	TRBV10-3	.	TRBJ1-2	CATSRQGGNGYTF	TGTGCCACCAGCCGACAGGGCGGAAATGGCTACACCTTC
.	TRBV6-5	.	TRBJ2-3	CASSWDFRTDTQYF	TGTGCCAGCAGTTGGGACTTTCGCACAGATACGCAGTATTTT
.	TRBV7-2	once	TRBJ1-2	CASSTSRANYGYTF	TGTGCCAGCAGCACCTCCAGAGCTAACTATGGCTACACCTTC
TRBD2	TRBV7-2	once	TRBJ2-1	CASSLLAGDYNEQFF	TGTGCCAGCAGCCTACTAGCGGGGGATTACAATGAGCAGTTCTTC
TRBD1	TRBV27	.	TRBJ1-1	CASSLSGTGSWAFF	TGTGCCAGCAGTTTATCCGGGACAGGGTCTTGGGCTTTCTTT
TRBD1	TRBV4-2	.	TRBJ2-7	CASSQDPTGGSYEQYF	TGTGCCAGCAGCCAAGATCCTACAGGGGGGTCCTACGAGCAGTACTTC
.	TRBV19	.	TRBJ1-2	CASSIGQLNYGYTF	TGTGCCAGTAGTATAGGACAGCTTAACTATGGCTACACCTTC
TRBD1	TRBV19	.	TRBJ1-2	CASSGLREGAEDYGYTF	TGTGCCAGTAGCGGGTTGAGGGAGGGGGCTGAGGACTATGGCTACACCTTC
.	TRBV11-2	.	TRBJ2-1	CASRVTNVNNEQFF	TGTGCCAGCAGAGTCACAAACGTCAACAATGAGCAGTTCTTC
TRBD1	TRBV10-2	.	TRBJ2-3	CASIIGQGVTDTQYF	TGCGCCAGCATCATCGGACAGGGCGTGACAGATACGCAGTATTTT